The 18 T cell receptor beta chains below all came from one sample that was sequenced in a study of cytomegalovirus exposure and HLA in healthy donors. The PCR ran on 60 Vbeta and 13 Jbeta primers. The protocol was immunoSEQ multiplex PCR, while the TCRdb copy is restricted to in-frame clones and leaves out a portion. The repertoire holds roughly 70,000 clones, with roughly 65% as singletons. Source material: PBMCs. The receptors originated from a male donor in good health and CMV-seropositive.

This clone has just a few counts. The rearrangement joins TRBV27 to TRBJ2-7; 8 nucleotides line up with TRBD2. From germline, CDR1 is MNHEY and CDR2 SMNVEV (reference sequence). V lost 4 bases, J lost 6 bases, and 11 bases stayed unmatched. The CDR3 covers 15 residues. In DNA, the CDR3 is TGTGCCAGCAGTTGGAGAAGCGGGGGAGGGGGCGAGCAGTACTTC. Its translation: CASSWRSGGGGEQYF.

DNA of the CDR3: TGCGCCAGCAGCTTGGACAGGAGTGTTACAGATACGCAGTATTTT. Protein: CASSLDRSVTDTQYF. This sequence joins TRBV5-1 and TRBJ2-3; the D gene is possibly TRBD1 (5 bases). The ends were cut back, 0 bases at V and 3 bases at J, with 11 bases in the middle. CDR3 size: 15 residues. Germline V gene sequence: CDR1 SGHRS, CDR2 YFSETQ.

CDR3 residues: CASSQVPGQGGGYTF. The CDR3 DNA reads as TGCGCCAGCAGCCAAGTCCCGGGCCAGGGAGGTGGCTACACCTTC. The chain couples TRBV4-3 to TRBJ1-2, with D possibly TRBD1 on 5 matching bases. Germline loops: CDR1 LGHNA, CDR2 YSLEER. V was clipped by 1 base and J by 7 bases, with 16 bases between them. CDR3 size: 15 residues.

This rearrangement joins TRBV5-6 to TRBJ2-1; TRBD2 agrees at 8 bases. The J segment lost 4 bases and the V segment lost 3 bases, leaving 6 bases of the junction unmatched. This CDR3 contains 15 residues. CDR1 is SGHDT, CDR2 YYEEEE, per germline. The chain's CDR3 is CASSSGGGSYNEQFF. For the CDR3, the DNA is TGTGCCAGCAGCTCGGGGGGGGGCTCGTACAATGAGCAGTTCTTC.

This clone has only one observation. The V gene is TRBV7-9, the J gene TRBJ2-5, with D possibly TRBD1 on 6 matching bases. The J call is in doubt because the DNA end fits TRBJ2-7 better. The CDR3 sequence is 14 residues long. CDR1 is SEHNR, CDR2 FQNEAQ, per germline (reference sequence). CDR3 region: CASSFTQGIYEQYF. DNA of the CDR3: TGTGCCAGCAGCTTTACACAGGGAATCTACGAGCAGTACTTC.

The rearrangement links TRBV6-5 to TRBJ1-2; D uncertain. The V end was cut by 2 bases, the J end by 8 bases, with 12 bases between. The CDR3 consists of 13 residues. CDR1 MNHEY and CDR2 SVGAGI come from the germline V gene. The CDR3 is CASSYHGAWGYTF. DNA of the CDR3: TGTGCCAGCAGTTACCACGGAGCATGGGGCTACACCTTC.

J is TRBJ2-7 and V is TRBV2; D remains unclear. This CDR3 contains 15 residues. Germline lookup yields CDR1 SNHLY and CDR2 FYNNEI. Trimming removed 2 bases at V and 2 bases at J, with 13 bases between. In nucleotides, the CDR3 is TGTGCCAGCAGTGAAAGTCAGGTTGAGACCTACGAGCAGTACTTC. It encodes CASSESQVETYEQYF.

CDR3 sequence (DNA): TGTGCCAGCAGTGAGGACAGTTCCGGGGAGCTGTTTTTT. Translation: CASSEDSSGELFF. J is TRBJ2-2 and V is TRBV25-1, with D maybe TRBD1 (6 bases). Germline values: CDR1 MGHDK, CDR2 SYGVNS. The CDR3 is 13 amino acids. V lost 3 bases, J lost 6 bases, and 8 bases lay in between.

This sequence joins TRBV30 and TRBJ1-6; 9 positions match TRBD1. Per germline, CDR1 GTSNPN and CDR2 SVGIG (reference sequence). There are 14 residues in the CDR3. V lost 5 bases to trimming and J lost 6 bases; unmatched junction nucleotides: 5. The CDR3 sequence: CAWGQGFGNSPLHF. CDR3 bases: TGTGCCTGGGGACAGGGGTTCGGTAATTCACCCCTCCACTTT.

This clone was found a few times. This chain joins TRBV5-6 and TRBJ2-7; TRBD2 matches 10 bases. In germline, CDR1 is SGHDT, CDR2 YYEEEE. The CDR3 runs 15 residues. After removal of 0 bases from V and 4 bases from J, the junction contained 4 bases not matched to a gene. The CDR3 loop reads CASSLGSGRYYEQYF. CDR3 DNA: TGTGCCAGCAGCTTGGGTAGCGGGAGGTATTACGAGCAGTACTTC.

The rearrangement links TRBV7-9 to TRBJ2-7, with D hard to call. The CDR3 sequence is 13 residues long. Germline lookup yields CDR1 SEHNR and CDR2 FQNEAQ (reference sequence). V was pared by 6 bases and J by 5 bases, with 14 bases between. Here the CDR3 reads CASSSSLSDEQYF. CDR3 DNA sequence: TGTGCCAGCAGTTCTTCCCTTTCTGACGAGCAGTACTTC.

A few counts support this clone. For the CDR3, the DNA is TGTGCCACCAGCCTTTATCAGGGAAGAGAGACCCAGTACTTC. Residues: CATSLYQGRETQYF. The chain couples TRBV15 to TRBJ2-5; possibly TRBD1 for D (5 bases). This CDR3 is built from 14 residues. V was trimmed by 5 bases and J by 4 bases, leaving 14 bases between them. Germline V gives CDR1 LNHNV, CDR2 YYDKDF (reference sequence).

The chain links TRBV18 to TRBJ2-3, with D perhaps matching TRBD1 (6 bases). Trimming took 4 bases from V and 5 from J, leaving 10 bases between them. CDR3 size: 13 residues. Germline-derived CDR1 and CDR2 are KGHSH and LQKENI. The CDR3 DNA follows: TGTGCCAGCTCACTACACAGGGAAGATACGCAGTATTTT. Its translation is CASSLHREDTQYF.

The chain recombines TRBV18 with TRBJ2-7; 14 bases align to TRBD2. V was pared by 5 bases and J by 0 bases, with 6 bases of the junction left unmatched. The germline gives CDR1 KGHSH, CDR2 LQKENI. There are 17 residues in the CDR3. The CDR3 sequence is CASSSRTSGGSSYEQYF. CDR3 coding DNA: TGTGCCAGCTCATCACGGACTAGCGGGGGGAGCTCCTACGAGCAGTACTTC.

The rearrangement joins TRBV9 to TRBJ1-2; D possibly corresponds to TRBD1 (6 bases). CDR1 and CDR2 from the germline V gene are SGDLS and YYNGEE. Trimming cost V 4 bases and J 4 bases, with 11 bases left between them. The length of the CDR3 is 13 residues. CDR3: CASSPTGIYGYTF. CDR3 DNA sequence: TGTGCCAGCAGCCCCACAGGGATCTATGGCTACACCTTC.

This chain uses TRBV6-5 with TRBJ1-1; no clear D. CDR3 length: 15 residues. In germline, CDR1 is MNHEY, CDR2 SVGAGI. V was pared by 4 bases and J by 3 bases, with 15 bases between. The CDR3 DNA is TGTGCCAGCAGTTCCGGAGGTTCCGAGTACACTGAAGCTTTCTTT. Translating gives CASSSGGSEYTEAFF.

The chain joins TRBV5-6 to TRBJ2-7; the D gene is possibly TRBD2 (6 bases). V lost 0 bases and J lost 2, with 12 bases in between. The CDR3 spans 15 residues. The germline V gene encodes CDR1 SGHDT and CDR2 YYEEEE. The CDR3 nucleotides are TGTGCCAGCAGCTTGGTTGGGGCGGGAACCTACGAGCAGTACTTC. Translated: CASSLVGAGTYEQYF.

The CDR3 loop is CASSNGNNYGYTF. CDR3 bases: TGCGCCAGCAGTAACGGTAACAACTATGGCTACACCTTC. The chain couples TRBV5-1 to TRBJ1-2; D gene uncertain. The V end lost 5 bases, the J end lost 2 bases, and 10 bases lay between the germline ends. The CDR3 loop spans 13 amino acids. Looked up from germline, CDR1 is SGHRS and CDR2 is YFSETQ. Variable domain in full (rest from reference TRBV5-1 and TRBJ1-2): KAGVTQTPRYLIKTRGQQVTLSCSPISGHRSVSWYQQTPGQGLQFLFEYFSETQRNKGNFPGRFSGRQFSNSRSEMNVSTLELGDSALYLCASSNGNNYGYTFGSGTRLTVV.